A selection of T cell receptor beta chains follows, all from one sample in a study of T-cell reconstitution after alpha-beta-depleted transplantation in children. TCRdb analysed the PCR reads with MiXCR anew, one entry per CDR3 protein. The repertoire holds about 600,000 distinct CDR3 sequences, roughly 13% seen once, with approximately 2.1% in the top ten. Specimen: PBMCs, mostly from graft donor cells, collected 360 days after TCRalphabeta/CD19-depleted stem cell transplant. The receptors derive from a male patient younger than 18 who had a stem cell transplant for acute myeloid leukemia, so the T cells may come from the graft donor. The CDR3 runs from the conserved cysteine through the conserved F or W. Fields, in order: V gene, D gene, J gene, clone size, CDR3 DNA, CDR3 protein. D genes are given only for firm matches. Rows give clone size only sometimes, using once, few, many, or a class for an expanded clone.

TRBV4-3	-	TRBJ2-2	many	TGCGCCAGCAGCCAAGTTGGGGTGGGGAACACCGGGGAGCTGTTTTTT	CASSQVGVGNTGELFF
TRBV5-1	-	TRBJ1-1	-	TGCGCCAGCAGCTTGCTCGGGGGGGCCACTGAAGCTTTCTTT	CASSLLGGATEAFF
TRBV18	-	TRBJ2-5	many	TGTGCCAGCTGTGACAGGCCGGAGACCCAGTACTTC	CASCDRPETQYF
TRBV20-1	TRBD1	TRBJ2-3	many	TGCAGTGGAAGATTTTCGGGACAGGGAGGATGGACAGATACGCAGTATTTT	CSGRFSGQGGWTDTQYF
TRBV7-3	TRBD2	TRBJ2-2	-	TGTGCCAGCAGCTTAACGGGGACTAGCGGACTGAACAGCGGGGAGCTGTTTTTT	CASSLTGTSGLNSGELFF
TRBV29-1	TRBD2	TRBJ2-7	-	TGCAGCGTTTTCTTAGGACTAGCGGGAACCTACGAGCAGTACTTC	CSVFLGLAGTYEQYF
TRBV27	-	TRBJ1-5	few	TGTGCCAGCACTGCGGGGGGGAAGGGGCAGCCCCAGCATTTT	CASTAGGKGQPQHF
TRBV15	-	TRBJ2-7	few	TGTGCCACCAGCAGGGAACAGGGTATCCAACGCGAGCAGTACTTC	CATSREQGIQREQYF
TRBV11-2	-	TRBJ2-3	few	TGTGCCAGCAGCTTAGGGCAGGGGAACACAGATACGCAGTATTTT	CASSLGQGNTDTQYF
TRBV7-6	-	TRBJ2-1	-	TGTGCCAGCAGCTTATTCGGCCACCAGACCACCAATGAGCAGTTCTTC	CASSLFGHQTTNEQFF
TRBV6-5	-	TRBJ2-7	few	TGTGCCAGCAGTTACTCGACAAGCACTAACGAGCAGTACTTC	CASSYSTSTNEQYF
TRBV6-5	TRBD2	TRBJ2-7	-	TGTGCCAGCAGTTACACCCTTCTAGCGGGAGGATCCGAGCAGTACTTC	CASSYTLLAGGSEQYF
TRBV20-1	TRBD2	TRBJ2-7	few	TGCAGTGCTAGAGATGTAGCGGGAGGGCCTACGTGGGAGCAGTACTTC	CSARDVAGGPTWEQYF
TRBV7-3	TRBD2	TRBJ2-5	-	TGTGCCATCCGGTCTAGCGGGAGGGGAGGGGAGACCCAGTACTTC	CAIRSSGRGGETQYF
TRBV20-1	-	TRBJ2-3	-	TGCAGTGCTAGAGTTGAATATCCCACACGAACTAGCACAGATACGCAGTATTTT	CSARVEYPTRTSTDTQYF
TRBV7-3	TRBD2	TRBJ2-1	few	TGTGCCAGCAGCCCAGGACTAGCAAAGCCCTACAATGAGCAGTTCTTC	CASSPGLAKPYNEQFF
TRBV6-5	TRBD2	TRBJ2-1	many	TGTGCCAGCAGGAGGACTAGCGGGACACACAATGAGCAGTTCTTC	CASRRTSGTHNEQFF
TRBV21-1	-	TRBJ2-7	few	TGTGCCAGCAGCAAACGGACAGTAACCTACGAGCAGTACTTC	CASSKRTVTYEQYF
TRBV29-1	-	TRBJ2-1	-	TGCAGCGTTGAAGATGGGACCTACAATGAGCAGTTCTTC	CSVEDGTYNEQFF
TRBV7-3	-	TRBJ2-1	-	TGTGCCAGCAGCCCCTTGACTAGATCCCTTAGCTCCTACAATGAGCAGTTCTTC	CASSPLTRSLSSYNEQFF
TRBV7-9	TRBD2	TRBJ2-1	-	TGTGCCAGCAGCCCGACTAGCGGGTCTACAGTTGAGCAGTTCTTC	CASSPTSGSTVEQFF
TRBV25-1	TRBD1	TRBJ1-1	few	TGTGCCAGCAGCCTGACAGGGATGAGGGGAATGAACACTGAAGCTTTCTTT	CASSLTGMRGMNTEAFF
TRBV4-2	-	TRBJ2-3	few	TGTGCCAGCAGCCAAGATGTTCCAGGGAAATCATGGGCCGATACGCAGTATTTT	CASSQDVPGKSWADTQYF
TRBV7-9	-	TRBJ2-3	-	TGTGCCGGAACCGCGGGAAGCACAGATACGCAGTATTTT	CAGTAGSTDTQYF
TRBV12-3/TRBV12-4	TRBD1	TRBJ2-3	many	TGTGCCAGCAGTCCCAGGGGGACAGGGGTTATAGATACGCAGTATTTT	CASSPRGTGVIDTQYF
TRBV7-2	-	TRBJ2-1	-	TGTGCCAGCAGCTTAGTACCCCGTTATCGCTCCTACAATGAGCAGTTCTTC	CASSLVPRYRSYNEQFF
TRBV7-9	-	TRBJ2-1	-	TGTGCCAGCAGCTTTCGGCTAGCGCGGGATGAGCAGTTCTTC	CASSFRLARDEQFF
TRBV28	-	TRBJ2-3	few	TGTGCCAGCAGTTTCCCCGTGGTAGCGGCAAGCACAGATACGCAGTATTTT	CASSFPVVAASTDTQYF
TRBV28	-	TRBJ2-7	few	TGTGCCAGCAGTCATGCGACCGAGGGCCCCTACGAGCAGTACTTC	CASSHATEGPYEQYF
TRBV29-1	-	TRBJ1-1	many	TGCAGCGTTACGGGACATCTGAACACTGAAGCTTTCTTT	CSVTGHLNTEAFF
TRBV10-3	TRBD2	TRBJ2-7	few	TGTGCCATCAGTAACCCTTGGAAATTGCGGGAGAGTGAGCAGTACTTC	CAISNPWKLRESEQYF
TRBV24-1	TRBD1	TRBJ2-6	few	TGTGCCACCAGTGATTCCCGGACAGGTTACTCGCTTTCTGGGGCCAACGTCCTGACTTTC	CATSDSRTGYSLSGANVLTF
TRBV3-1	TRBD2	TRBJ2-1	-	TGTGCCAGCAGCCTCTCTTCCGGCTCGTGGGGGCTAGCGGGTTACAATGAGCAGTTCTTC	CASSLSSGSWGLAGYNEQFF
TRBV20-1	TRBD2	TRBJ2-7	-	TGCAGTGCTAGAGATCTAAGACTAGCGGGAGGGGCCGGGTACGAGCAGTACTTC	CSARDLRLAGGAGYEQYF
TRBV6-1	-	TRBJ1-2	-	TGTGCCAGCAGTCTTTTAGGGTTATCTGGCTACACCTTC	CASSLLGLSGYTF
TRBV4-1	TRBD1	TRBJ1-2	-	TGCGCCAGCAGCCAAGATCCAGGGGGCCGGGACTATGGCTACACCTTC	CASSQDPGGRDYGYTF
TRBV27	-	TRBJ2-1	many	TGTGCCAGCAGTTTACCCGGGAGTTTGGGCTCCTACAATGAGCAGTTCTTC	CASSLPGSLGSYNEQFF
TRBV7-9	-	TRBJ2-3	few	TGTGCCAGCAGCCGTATTGTCACAGATACGCAGTATTTT	CASSRIVTDTQYF
TRBV4-3	TRBD1	TRBJ2-3	-	TGCGCCAGCAGCCAAGGCCCTGGGACAGGGGGCACAGATACGCAGTATTTT	CASSQGPGTGGTDTQYF
TRBV12-3/TRBV12-4	TRBD2	TRBJ2-1	-	TGTGCCAGCAGTTTGACTAGCGGGAGACACAATGAGCAGTTCTTC	CASSLTSGRHNEQFF
TRBV27	-	TRBJ1-2	-	TGTGCCAGCAGTTTAGAGGGGGGGCGGCAGTATGGCTACACCTTC	CASSLEGGRQYGYTF
TRBV5-1	-	TRBJ2-5	many	TGCGCCAGCAGCTTGCAGGTACTCCCTGTCCAAGAGACCCAGTACTTC	CASSLQVLPVQETQYF
TRBV29-1	TRBD1	TRBJ1-4	many	TGCAGCGTTGAAGATTCACAGGGGTCTAATGAAAAACTGTTTTTT	CSVEDSQGSNEKLFF
TRBV29-1	-	TRBJ1-5	many	TGCAGCGCCCGTTTGACCGTCGGGAATCAGCCCCAGCATTTT	CSARLTVGNQPQHF
TRBV20-1	-	TRBJ2-3	-	TGCAGTGCTAGAGTCAGGGCAGATACGCAGTATTTT	CSARVRADTQYF